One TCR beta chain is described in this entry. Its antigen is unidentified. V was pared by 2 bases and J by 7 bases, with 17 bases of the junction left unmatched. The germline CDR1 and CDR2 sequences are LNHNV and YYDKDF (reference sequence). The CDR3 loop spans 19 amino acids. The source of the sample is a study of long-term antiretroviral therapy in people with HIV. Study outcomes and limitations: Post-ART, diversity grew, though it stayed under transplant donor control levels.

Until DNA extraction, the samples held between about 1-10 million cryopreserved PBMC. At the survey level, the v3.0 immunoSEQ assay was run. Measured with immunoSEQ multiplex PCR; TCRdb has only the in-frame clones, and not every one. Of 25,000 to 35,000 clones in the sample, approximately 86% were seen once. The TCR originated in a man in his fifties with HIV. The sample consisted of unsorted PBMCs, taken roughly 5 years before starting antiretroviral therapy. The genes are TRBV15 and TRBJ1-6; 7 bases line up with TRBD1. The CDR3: CATSRRLLGTRGWNSPLHF. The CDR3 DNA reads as TGTGCCACCAGCAGAAGACTTTTGGGGACCAGGGGGTGGAATTCACCCCTCCACTTT. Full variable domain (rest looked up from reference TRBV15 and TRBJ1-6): DAMVIQNPRYQVTQFGKPVTLSCSQTLNHNVMYWYQQKSSQAPKLLFHYYDKDFNNEADTPDNFQSRRPNTSFCFLDIRSPGLGDTAMYLCATSRRLLGTRGWNSPLHFGNGTRLTVT.